This T cell receptor beta chain is from a study of human T cells and chemical hapten exposure. This clonotype was found a few times. Its antigen is still unknown. Sample time point: patch test 3, about 24 weeks after DPC sensitization. Described treatment: therapeutic diphenylcyclopropenone sensitization with weekly scalp DPC. TCRdb analysed the RACE reads with MiXCR anew, one entry per CDR3 protein. The data contain about 160,000 distinct CDR3 sequences, about a quarter of them singletons. The germline V gene has CDR1 LGHDT and CDR2 YNNKEL (reference sequence). The CDR3 has 15 residues. Trimming pared 2 bases from V and 10 bases from J, leaving 18 bases between. Study conclusions and caveats: No alteration of TCRs above 1 in 1000 frequency was seen with DPC sensitization. Relative to control repertoires, expanded TCRs gave rise to significantly more large CDR3 similarity clusters.

This TCR came from a woman between 18 and 29 years old with alopecia areata. Some clones in this sample may be carry-over from other donors' samples. The V call is TRBV3-1, the J call TRBJ2-1, with no clear D. This specimen consisted of whole blood, obtained in connection with sensitization to the hapten diphenylcyclopropenone (DPC). As DNA, the CDR3 is TGTGCCAGCAGCCAACTCGGCCCCACTCCCCCCGAGCAGTTCTTC. Translating gives CASSQLGPTPPEQFF.